This TCR beta chain was captured by sequencing in a study of blood T cell repertoires in COVID-19. In the study overall: Acute and convalescent COVID-19 specimens originated in the United States, Italy and Spain.

Cohorts were determined from participant-reported clinical history. CDR3 length: 14 amino acids. Germline V lookup: CDR1 LNHDA, CDR2 SQIVND (reference sequence). Trimming took off 5 bases at V and 5 bases at J, with 15 bases between the two ends. Only in-frame clones appear in the TCRdb table, and some are missing; sequencing was by immunoSEQ multiplex PCR. This table has roughly 150,000 clones, around four fifths appearing once. Sequenced sample: PBMCs or T cells enriched from blood (not recorded which). The chain joins TRBV19 to TRBJ2-5, with a possible D match to TRBD1 (6 bases). This sequence was found in a woman between 40 and 50 years old who had recovered from COVID-19. The CDR3 is CASSQTGHGETQYF. CDR3 DNA: TGTGCCAGTAGTCAAACAGGGCATGGGGAGACCCAGTACTTC.